The sequence of this T cell receptor (beta chain) was determined in a study of blood T cell repertoires in COVID-19. Study details: Whether acute or convalescent, the COVID-19 samples came from the United States, Italy and Spain. From T cells, B-cell-depleted T cells, or PBMCs came the material, which was cDNA or gDNA.

Under the authors' procedure: Reference gene primer amplification gave estimated nucleated cell counts. Libraries were prepared by immunoSEQ multiplex PCR; TCRdb keeps only in-frame clonotypes and omits some of them. V and J calls and clone size come straight from that table; D and trimming were deduced from the DNA. In the table there are over 250,000 clones, roughly four fifths of which are singletons. Trimming took off 0 bases at V and 8 bases at J, with 13 bases between the two ends. The CDR3 runs to 14 residues. Germline V CDR1 and CDR2: LGHNA, YSLEER. The sample comprised peripheral blood. This chain connects TRBV4-3 to TRBJ1-2; D remains unclear. The sequence came from a woman aged 45 to 65 who had recovered from COVID-19. The CDR3 reads CASSQDAGVRGYTF. The CDR3 coding sequence is TGCGCCAGCAGCCAAGATGCGGGAGTGCGAGGCTACACCTTC.